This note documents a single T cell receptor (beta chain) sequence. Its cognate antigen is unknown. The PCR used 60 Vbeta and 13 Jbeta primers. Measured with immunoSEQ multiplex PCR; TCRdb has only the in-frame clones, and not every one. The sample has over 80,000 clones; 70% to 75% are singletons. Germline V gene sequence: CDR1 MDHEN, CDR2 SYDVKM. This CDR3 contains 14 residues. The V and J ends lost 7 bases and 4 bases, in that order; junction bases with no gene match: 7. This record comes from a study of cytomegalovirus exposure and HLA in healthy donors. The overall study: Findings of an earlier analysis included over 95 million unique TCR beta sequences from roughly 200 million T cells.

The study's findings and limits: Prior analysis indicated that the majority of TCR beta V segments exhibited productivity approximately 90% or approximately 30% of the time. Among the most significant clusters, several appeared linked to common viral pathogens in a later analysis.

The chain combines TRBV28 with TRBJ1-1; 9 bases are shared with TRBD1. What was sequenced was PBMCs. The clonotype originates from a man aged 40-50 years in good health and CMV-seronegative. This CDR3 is CASTSGQGSTEAFF. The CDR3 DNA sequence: TGTGCCAGCACCTCAGGACAGGGGAGCACTGAAGCTTTCTTT.